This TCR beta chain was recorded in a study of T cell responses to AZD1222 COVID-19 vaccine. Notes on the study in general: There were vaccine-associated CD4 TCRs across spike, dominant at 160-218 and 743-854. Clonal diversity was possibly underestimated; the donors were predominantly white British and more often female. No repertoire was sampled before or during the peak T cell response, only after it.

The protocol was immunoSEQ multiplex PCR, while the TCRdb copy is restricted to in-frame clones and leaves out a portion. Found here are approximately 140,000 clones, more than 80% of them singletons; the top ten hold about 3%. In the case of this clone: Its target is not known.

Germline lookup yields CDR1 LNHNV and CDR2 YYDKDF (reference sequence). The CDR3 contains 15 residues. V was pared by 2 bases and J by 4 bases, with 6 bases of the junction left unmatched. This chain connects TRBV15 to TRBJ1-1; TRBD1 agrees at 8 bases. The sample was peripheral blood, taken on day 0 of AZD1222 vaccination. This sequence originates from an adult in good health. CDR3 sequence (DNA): TGTGCCACCAGCAGACCCGGACAGGGCGGCACTGAAGCTTTCTTT. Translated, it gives CATSRPGQGGTEAFF.